Below, one T cell receptor beta chain is given with its context. In this sample, this clone turned up a few times. The specificity of this receptor is unknown. Within one base of it there is no much larger clone, and no base qualities were kept. Reading from cysteine to phenylalanine, the CDR3 counts 13 amino acids. Only the CDR3 DNA is retained, 39 bases long and in frame from the first base. At the junction V is shortened by 4 bases and J by 1 base, with 7 bases in between. The germline V gene (reference sequence) yields LGHDT for CDR1 and YNNKEL for CDR2. The sample's time point, from its label and the paper: baseline before first vaccination. The vaccinee samples were drawn from two UK trials, COV001 and COV002, one of which was a single-blind randomized controlled phase 2/3 trial testing AZD1222 (ChAdOx1 nCoV-19) in healthy adults. For TCRbeta chain sequencing, PBMC samples were collected from trial participants at day 0 and at day 28 after the second dose.

The CDR3 regions of human TCRbeta chains were analyzed by immunosequencing. The original pipeline was this. Repertoire TCRs were matched against a reference library of SARS-CoV-2-specific TCRs generated with the MIRA antigen-specificity platform. Breadth was defined as the fraction of unique TCRs that were SARS-CoV-2-associated, and depth was defined as the fraction of total T cells that were SARS-CoV-2-associated. Using the MIRA data, each spike-specific TCR was assigned both to the spike region to which the TCR was reactive and to a CD4 or CD8 class. Log10-transformed breadth and depth values were compared by one-way ANOVA with Sidak's multiple comparisons tests. TCRdb took this table from immuneACCESS and kept in-frame rearrangements with V and J called. Such tables lack part of the clones; where checked against another copy, unresolved V genes explain under half of the gap, and the rest is unexplained. V and J calls and clone size are given by that table; D and trimming were obtained from the DNA. A total of about 170,000 clones appear in this sample, roughly nine tenths of them only once. 6% to 8% of the sample is taken by the ten largest.

The sample originates from a study of T cell responses to AZD1222 COVID-19 vaccine (dated by TCRdb to the early 2020s). Some background on the complete study: AZD1222 recipients given second doses at about 4 weeks or at about 12 weeks were pooled, since spike-specific TCR depth and breadth were not found to differ between the two schedules. TCR sequencing covered fewer than 250 trial participants: 207 given two doses of AZD1222 and about 26 given two doses of MenACWY control vaccine. Trial participants were enrolled by age into subgroups of 18-55, 56-69 and 70-plus years, and about 150, 27 and 61 TCR-sequenced participants, respectively, were included in these subgroups.

Study-wide findings and limitations: Conclusions about previously exposed vaccinees are limited, since just five to seven AZD1222 recipients were seropositive for SARS-CoV-2 at baseline. Participants were mostly white British, with more females than males. The authors suggested clonal diversity may have been underestimated. The 56-69-year group was small, and its depth increase did not reach significance, likely because of low power. Spike-specific TCR breadth and depth rose significantly after two AZD1222 doses compared with day 0 and with MenACWY recipients. No day 14 peak-response samples were available, so repertoires were characterized only after the peak T cell response. Reportedly, close to half of the unique spike-specific TCRs recognized epitopes lying outside the regions that are mutated in the B.1.351 and B.1.1.7 variants. The whole spike protein was spanned by vaccine-associated CD4 TCRs, and dominant responses were seen in regions 160-218 and 743-854.

The origin of this receptor is an adult in good health. The chain was built from TRBV3-1 (or the pseudogene TRBV3-2) and TRBJ1-1, with the D segment identity uncertain. Sequenced material: peripheral blood, taken on day 0 of AZD1222 vaccination. The bases are TGTGCCAGCAGCCCTCGTCCGAACACTGAAGCTTTCTTT. It codes for CASSPRPNTEAFF.